The TCR beta chain under discussion was sequenced for a study of OX40 agonist ivuxolimab in advanced cancers. After removal of 0 bases from V and 4 bases from J, the junction contained 14 bases not matched to a gene. The CDR3 has 20 residues. Sequencing used immunoSEQ multiplex PCR; TCRdb keeps in-frame clones, though not all of them. This sample has 31,000 or so clones; around nine tenths occur once, and the top ten carry less than 5%. The chain links TRBV5-3 to TRBJ2-3; 13 bases are a match to TRBD2. TRBV5-3 is filed as an ORF, its function uncertain. The source was CD4+ or CD8+ T cells sorted from blood, collected in a trial of the OX40 agonist ivuxolimab. The receptor's source is an adult with an advanced solid tumor such as melanoma, head and neck, liver or kidney cancer. CDR3 amino acids: CARSLAPLLAGGPGSDTQYF. CDR3 in DNA: TGTGCCAGAAGCTTGGCTCCCCTACTAGCGGGGGGGCCGGGCTCAGATACGCAGTATTTT.